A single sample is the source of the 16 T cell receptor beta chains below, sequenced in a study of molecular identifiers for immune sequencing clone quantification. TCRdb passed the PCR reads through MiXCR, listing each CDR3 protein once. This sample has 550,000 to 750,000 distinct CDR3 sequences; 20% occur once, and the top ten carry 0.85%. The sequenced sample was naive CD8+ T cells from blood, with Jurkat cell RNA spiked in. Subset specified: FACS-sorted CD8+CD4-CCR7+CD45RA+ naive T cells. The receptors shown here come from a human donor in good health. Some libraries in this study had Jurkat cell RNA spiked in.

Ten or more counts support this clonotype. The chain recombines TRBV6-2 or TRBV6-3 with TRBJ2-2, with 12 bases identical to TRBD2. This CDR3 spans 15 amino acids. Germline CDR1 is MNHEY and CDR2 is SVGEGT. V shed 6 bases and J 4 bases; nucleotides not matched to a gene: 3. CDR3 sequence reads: CASRLAGGLTGELFF. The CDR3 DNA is TGTGCCAGCAGACTAGCGGGAGGTCTCACCGGGGAGCTGTTTTTT.

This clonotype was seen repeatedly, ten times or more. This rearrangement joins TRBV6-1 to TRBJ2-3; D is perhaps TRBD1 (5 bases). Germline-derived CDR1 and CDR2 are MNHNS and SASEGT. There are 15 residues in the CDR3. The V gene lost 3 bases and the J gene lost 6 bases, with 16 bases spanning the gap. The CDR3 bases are TGTGCCAGCAGTGATAAGGTCGACAGCCTCGATACGCAGTATTTT. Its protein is CASSDKVDSLDTQYF.

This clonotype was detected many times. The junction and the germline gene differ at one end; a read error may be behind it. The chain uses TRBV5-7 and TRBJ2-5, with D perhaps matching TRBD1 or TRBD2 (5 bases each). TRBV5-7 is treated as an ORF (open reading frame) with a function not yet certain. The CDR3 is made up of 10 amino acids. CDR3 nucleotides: TGTGCCTCACCTCCCGGGACCCCGTCCTTC. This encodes CASPPGTPSF.

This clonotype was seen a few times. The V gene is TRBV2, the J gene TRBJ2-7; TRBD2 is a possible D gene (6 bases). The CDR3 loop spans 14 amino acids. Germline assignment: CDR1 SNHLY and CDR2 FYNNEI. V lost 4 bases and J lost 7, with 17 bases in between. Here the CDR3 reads CASSAPKGGSEQYF. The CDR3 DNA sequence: TGTGCCAGCAGTGCCCCAAAGGGAGGATCAGAGCAGTACTTC.

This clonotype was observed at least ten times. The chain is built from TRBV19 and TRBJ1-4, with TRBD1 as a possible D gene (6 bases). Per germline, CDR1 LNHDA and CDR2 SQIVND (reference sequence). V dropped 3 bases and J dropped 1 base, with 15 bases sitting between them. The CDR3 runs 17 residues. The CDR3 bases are TGTGCCAGTAGTATGTATGGCGTGGACAGAACTAATGAAAAACTGTTTTTT. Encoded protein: CASSMYGVDRTNEKLFF.

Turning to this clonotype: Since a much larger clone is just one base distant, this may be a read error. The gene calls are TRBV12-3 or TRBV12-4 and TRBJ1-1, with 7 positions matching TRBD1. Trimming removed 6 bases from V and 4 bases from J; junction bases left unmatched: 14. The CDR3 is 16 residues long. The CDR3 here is CASSPADRAKCTEAFF. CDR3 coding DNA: TGTGCCAGCAGCCCAGCTGACAGGGCGAAGTGCACTGAAGCTTTCTTT.

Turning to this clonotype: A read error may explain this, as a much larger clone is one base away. This chain's CDR3 is CANSQADGFTEAFF. The CDR3 nucleotides are TGTGCCAACAGCCAAGCCGACGGGTTCACTGAAGCTTTCTTT. The rearrangement links TRBV14 to TRBJ1-1; D is ambiguous. CDR1 and CDR2 (germline): SGHDN, FVKESK. This CDR3 region has 14 residues.

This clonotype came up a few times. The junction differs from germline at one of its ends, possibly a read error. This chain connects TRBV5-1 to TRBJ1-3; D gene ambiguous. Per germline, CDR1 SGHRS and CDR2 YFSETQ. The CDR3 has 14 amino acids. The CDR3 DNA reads TGCGCCAGCAGCTTGGGGGAGTCTGGAGACACCATATATTTT. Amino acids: CASSLGESGDTIYF.

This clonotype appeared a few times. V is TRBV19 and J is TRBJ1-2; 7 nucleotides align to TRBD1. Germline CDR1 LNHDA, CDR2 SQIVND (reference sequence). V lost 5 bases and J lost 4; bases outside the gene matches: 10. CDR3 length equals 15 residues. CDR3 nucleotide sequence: TGTGCCAGTAGTCCACAACAGGGGTTGGCCTATGGCTACACCTTC. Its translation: CASSPQQGLAYGYTF.

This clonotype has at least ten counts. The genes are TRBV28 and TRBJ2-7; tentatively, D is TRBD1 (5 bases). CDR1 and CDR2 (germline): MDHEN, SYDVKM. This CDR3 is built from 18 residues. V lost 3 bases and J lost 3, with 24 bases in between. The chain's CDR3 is CASSFSLEDTDTNYEQYF. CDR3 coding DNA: TGTGCCAGCAGTTTTTCGCTCGAGGACACCGATACCAACTACGAGCAGTACTTC. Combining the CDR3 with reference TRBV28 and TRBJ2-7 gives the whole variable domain DVKVTQSSRYLVKRTGEKVFLECVQDMDHENMFWYRQDPGLGLRLIYFSYDVKMKEKGDIPEGYSVSREKKERFSLILESASTNQTSMYLCASSFSLEDTDTNYEQYFGPGTRLTVT.

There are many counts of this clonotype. The CDR3 sequence is CASSRDNHYEQYF. Written as DNA, the CDR3 is TGTGCCAGCAGCCGGGACAACCACTACGAGCAGTACTTC. J is TRBJ2-7 and V is TRBV5-4; D might be TRBD1 (6 bases). There are 13 residues in the CDR3. The germline gives CDR1 SGHNT, CDR2 YYREEE (reference sequence). V was pared by 4 bases and J by 3 bases, with 11 bases between.

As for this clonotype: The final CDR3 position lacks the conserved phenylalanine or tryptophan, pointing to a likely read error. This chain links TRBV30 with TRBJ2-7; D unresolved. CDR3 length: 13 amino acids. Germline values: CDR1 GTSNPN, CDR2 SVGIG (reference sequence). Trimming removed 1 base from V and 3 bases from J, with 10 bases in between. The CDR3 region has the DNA TGTGCCTGGAGTGAGGGCAGTTACTACGAGCAGTACTCC. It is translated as CAWSEGSYYEQYS.

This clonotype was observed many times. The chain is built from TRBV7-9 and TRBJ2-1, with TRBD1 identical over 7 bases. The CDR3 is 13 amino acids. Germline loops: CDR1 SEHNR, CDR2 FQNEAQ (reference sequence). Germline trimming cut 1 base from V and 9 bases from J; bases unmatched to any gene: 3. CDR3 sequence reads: CASSLGTGVEQFF. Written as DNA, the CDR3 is TGTGCCAGCAGCTTAGGAACAGGGGTTGAGCAGTTCTTC.

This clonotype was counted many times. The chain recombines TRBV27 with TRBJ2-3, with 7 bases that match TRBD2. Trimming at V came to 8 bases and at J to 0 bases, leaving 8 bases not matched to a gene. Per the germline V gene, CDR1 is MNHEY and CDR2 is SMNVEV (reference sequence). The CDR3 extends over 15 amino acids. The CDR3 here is CASSTGLSSTDTQYF. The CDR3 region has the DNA TGTGCCAGCTCCACGGGACTATCGAGCACAGATACGCAGTATTTT.

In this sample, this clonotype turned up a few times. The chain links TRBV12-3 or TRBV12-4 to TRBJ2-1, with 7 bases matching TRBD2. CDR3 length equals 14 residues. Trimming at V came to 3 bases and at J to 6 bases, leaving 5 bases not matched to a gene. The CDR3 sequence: CASSLDQRGNEQFF. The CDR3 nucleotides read TGTGCCAGCAGTTTGGACCAGCGGGGCAATGAGCAGTTCTTC.

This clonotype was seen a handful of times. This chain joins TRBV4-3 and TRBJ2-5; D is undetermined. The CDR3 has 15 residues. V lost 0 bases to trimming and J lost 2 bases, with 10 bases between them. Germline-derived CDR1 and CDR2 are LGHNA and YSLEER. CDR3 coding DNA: TGCGCCAGCAGCCAAGATCATAGGTGGCAAGAGACCCAGTACTTC. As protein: CASSQDHRWQETQYF.